Listed here are 21 T cell receptor beta chains from one sample, sequenced in a study of cytotoxic CD8 clonotypes in ibrutinib-treated CLL. The table came from immunoSEQ multiplex PCR; TCRdb's copy has only in-frame clones and leaves some out. The table records 160,000 or so clones, roughly 86% of them present only once. Sequenced material: PBMCs, taken after 12 months of ibrutinib treatment. These TCRs come from a human donor with chronic lymphocytic leukemia.

The V and J genes are TRBV5-5 and TRBJ2-3; D could derive from TRBD1 or TRBD2 (6 bases each). The V gene lost 5 bases and the J gene lost 2 bases, with 18 bases spanning the gap. CDR3 length: 16 residues. Germline V gene data show CDR1 as SGHKS and CDR2 as YYEKEE (reference sequence). The CDR3 loop is CASRTGRPGATDTQYF. CDR3 nucleotides: TGTGCCAGCAGAACAGGACGTCCGGGGGCCACAGATACGCAGTATTTT.

This chain connects TRBV5-8 to TRBJ2-1; D uncertain. V shed 0 bases and J shed 3 bases, with 4 bases lying between them. Germline lookup yields CDR1 SGHTS and CDR2 YDEGEE. There are 13 residues in the CDR3. CDR3 sequence: CASSLESYNEQFF. CDR3 coding DNA: TGTGCCAGCAGCTTGGAAAGCTACAATGAGCAGTTCTTC.

This chain links TRBV29-1 with TRBJ1-1, with D uncertain. The germline V gene has CDR1 SQVTM and CDR2 ANQGSEA. Trimming removed 4 bases from V and 4 bases from J, with 13 bases in between. CDR3 length: 13 amino acids. CDR3 amino acids: CSVGTSVGTEAFF. CDR3 DNA: TGCAGCGTTGGGACCTCGGTGGGCACTGAAGCTTTCTTT.

The V call is TRBV5-6, the J call TRBJ2-5; 14 bases are a match to TRBD2. Germline CDR1 is SGHDT and CDR2 is YYEEEE. This CDR3 is 16 amino acids long. Losses at the gene ends were 5 bases for V and 3 bases for J; bases not matched to a gene: 6. CDR3 residues: CASSTPGLAGEETQYF. In nucleotides, the CDR3 is TGTGCCAGCAGTACTCCGGGACTAGCGGGAGAAGAGACCCAGTACTTC.

DNA for the CDR3: TGTGCCAGCAGCTTGGCGGCGACTAGCCGTGGGACCCAGTACTTC. This sequence encodes CASSLAATSRGTQYF. This chain connects TRBV5-6 to TRBJ2-5; 7 bases agree with TRBD2. The CDR3 sequence is 15 residues long. The V segment lost 0 bases and the J segment 7 bases; nucleotides outside the gene matches: 9. Germline V CDR1 and CDR2: SGHDT, YYEEEE.

The rearrangement links TRBV28 to TRBJ1-2; 7 bases fit TRBD1. V was clipped by 7 bases and J by 2 bases; unmatched bases: 4. Germline V gene lookup returns CDR1 MDHEN and CDR2 SYDVKM. This CDR3 has 13 amino acids. The CDR3 DNA reads TGTGCCAGCACCGCGGGACAGAACTATGGCTACACCTTC. It encodes CASTAGQNYGYTF.

In nucleotides, the CDR3 is TGTGCCAGCACCATCCCAGCGAACACTGAAGCTTTCTTT. Translating it yields CASTIPANTEAFF. The chain couples TRBV28 to TRBJ1-1, with D unclear. The CDR3 runs 13 residues. Per the germline V gene, CDR1 is MDHEN and CDR2 is SYDVKM. The V end was cut by 7 bases, the J end by 1 base, with 10 bases between.

The genes are TRBV19 and TRBJ2-5; 11 positions agree with TRBD1. Per germline, CDR1 LNHDA and CDR2 SQIVND (reference sequence). CDR3 length equals 16 residues. V was pared by 4 bases and J by 5 bases, with 9 bases of the junction left unmatched. The CDR3 bases are TGTGCCAGTAGTACAGTTGGACAGGGGGCAATGGAGACCCAGTACTTC. Protein sequence: CASSTVGQGAMETQYF.

V is TRBV30 and J is TRBJ1-5; TRBD1 agrees at 7 bases. Germline V CDR1 and CDR2: GTSNPN, SVGIG (reference sequence). The trim removed 0 bases at V and 5 bases at J, leaving 1 base unmatched. The CDR3 has 13 amino acids. The CDR3 loop reads CAWSVRGHQPQHF. CDR3 nucleotide sequence: TGTGCCTGGAGTGTAAGGGGGCATCAGCCCCAGCATTTT.

This chain joins TRBV28 and TRBJ2-1; 7 bases agree with TRBD1. J was trimmed by 7 bases and V by 1 base; bases with no gene match: 7. The CDR3 loop spans 15 amino acids. Germline CDR1 MDHEN, CDR2 SYDVKM. In DNA form, the CDR3 reads TGTGCCAGCAGTTTATTGGCGGCACAGGGGAATGAGCAGTTCTTC. This gives the protein CASSLLAAQGNEQFF.

This chain uses TRBV21-1 with TRBJ2-3; the listed D gene, TRBD1, was not tested against the DNA. TRBV21-1 constitutes a pseudogene. CDR3 length equals 18 residues. The CDR3 spells CASSKSGSDRGPICTQYF. In DNA, the CDR3 is TGTGCCAGCAGCAAAAGTGGGAGCGACAGGGGGCCTATTTGTACGCAGTATTTT.

The chain couples TRBV6-5 to TRBJ1-6, with 7 bases lining up with TRBD1. Losses at the gene ends were 0 bases for V and 5 bases for J; bases not matched to a gene: 4. The germline V gene encodes CDR1 MNHEY and CDR2 SVGAGI. This CDR3 comprises 16 residues. The CDR3 bases are TGTGCCAGCAGTTACTCAAGCAGGGGGAATAATTCACCCCTCCACTTT. Residues: CASSYSSRGNNSPLHF.

The chain links TRBV18 to TRBJ1-2; perhaps TRBD1 as D (5 bases). The CDR3 extends over 14 amino acids. Trimming removed 5 bases from V and 2 bases from J, with 12 bases in between. Germline CDR1 and CDR2: KGHSH and LQKENI. CDR3 coding DNA: TGTGCCAGCTCAAAGGGGCTGTCGAACTATGGCTACACCTTC. Encoded protein: CASSKGLSNYGYTF.

The gene calls are TRBV18 and TRBJ2-7; the D is unclear. The CDR3 spans 14 residues. CDR1 is KGHSH, CDR2 LQKENI, per germline. Trimming took 4 bases from V and 3 from J, leaving 13 bases between them. The CDR3 DNA reads as TGTGCCAGCTCACTCCAAGCATTTAACTACGAGCAGTACTTC. Translated: CASSLQAFNYEQYF.

The chain links TRBV28 to TRBJ1-2; a possible D gene is TRBD1 (6 bases). CDR1 and CDR2 (germline): MDHEN, SYDVKM. The length of the CDR3 is 15 residues. V was pared by 5 bases and J by 8 bases, with 21 bases between. The CDR3 spells CASSIRIDRKKGYTF. The CDR3 DNA follows: TGTGCCAGCAGTATTCGTATCGACAGGAAGAAGGGCTACACCTTC.

This chain joins TRBV5-8 and TRBJ2-5, with D perhaps TRBD1 (7 bases). V lost 1 base to trimming and J lost 4 bases, with 20 bases between them. Germline CDR1 is SGHTS and CDR2 is YDEGEE. The CDR3 is made up of 17 amino acids. In DNA, the CDR3 is TGTGCCAGCAGCTTGCCGGAGGGGGCAGGATGGAGAGAGACCCAGTACTTC. This codes for CASSLPEGAGWRETQYF.

With regard to this clone: The junction shows a germline mismatch at one end, possibly a read error. V usage is TRBV7-7 and J usage is TRBJ2-3; no definite D call. Looked up from germline, CDR1 is SSHAT and CDR2 is FNYEAQ (reference sequence). This CDR3 is built from 13 residues. The CDR3 sequence is CASSFRRADTQYF. The CDR3 region has the DNA TGTGCTAGCAGCTTCAGAAGGGCAGATACGCAGTATTTT. The variable domain in full, with the rest retrieved from reference TRBV7-7 and TRBJ2-3, is GAGVSQSPRYKVTKRGQDVTLRCDPISSHATLYWYQQALGQGPEFLTYFNYEAQPDKSGLPSDRFSAERPEGSISTLTIQRTEQRDSAMYRCASSFRRADTQYFGPGTRLTVL.

The chain is built from TRBV4-3 and TRBJ1-2, with 9 bases aligning to TRBD1. The CDR3 runs 17 residues. Germline CDR1 LGHNA, CDR2 YSLEER. The ends lost 2 bases at V and 3 bases at J; junction bases unmatched: 10. The DNA for the CDR3 is TGCGCCAGCAGCCAATTAGTTGGACAGGGGAGTCACTATGGCTACACCTTC. Amino acid sequence: CASSQLVGQGSHYGYTF.

This sequence joins TRBV29-1 and TRBJ1-5; D not resolved. Germline V gene lookup returns CDR1 SQVTM and CDR2 ANQGSEA. This CDR3 spans 13 amino acids. Trimming took off 5 bases at V and 2 bases at J, with 10 bases between the two ends. CDR3 sequence: CSVSTQGNQPQHF. In DNA form, the CDR3 reads TGCAGCGTTTCAACGCAGGGCAATCAGCCCCAGCATTTT.

The chain carries TRBV9 and TRBJ1-6, with 7 bases fitting TRBD1. The germline CDR1 and CDR2 sequences are SGDLS and YYNGEE. The CDR3 consists of 19 residues. V was pared by 0 bases and J by 10 bases, with 19 bases of the junction left unmatched. CDR3 loop: CASSVAGDSKFGIGSPLHF. CDR3 DNA: TGTGCCAGCAGCGTAGCTGGGGACAGCAAATTCGGAATCGGCTCACCCCTCCACTTT.

The chain is built from TRBV6-5 and TRBJ1-1; 10 bases align to TRBD1. CDR1 and CDR2 from the germline V gene are MNHEY and SVGAGI. The V gene end was trimmed by 6 bases and the J gene end by 4 bases; junction bases not matched to a gene: 5. The CDR3 covers 14 residues. CDR3 sequence (DNA): TGTGCCAGCAGGGACAGGGGGACGGGCACTGAAGCTTTCTTT. Its translation is CASRDRGTGTEAFF.